This section outlines one TCR beta chain sequence together with its context. Antigen: not known. The source of the sample is a study of regulatory T cells in long-lasting Graves disease. Study-level points and caveats: TRBV28, TRBJ1-2 and TRBJ2-5 were segments that persistent disease favored.

Time point meaning: newly diagnosed GD, antithyroid drugs for less than 3 months. The TCR library was made from RNA extracted from PBMCs. One endocrinology department in Xi'an, China, was where patients came from. This CDR3 comprises 13 residues. Germline CDR1 reads MNHEY; CDR2 reads SVGEGT. The V end lost 0 bases, the J end lost 7 bases, and 8 bases lay between the germline ends. Through Arm-PCR of CDR3 regions and iRepertoire HTBI primers, TCR beta libraries were built. MiXCR was run by TCRdb on the multiplex PCR reads, yielding one entry per CDR3 protein. This sample carries approximately 350,000 distinct CDR3 sequences, about an eighth of them seen once, and the ten largest clones take under 20%. These sequences were also reported in another study, on T cells in Graves' hyperthyroidism and ophthalmopathy. That study reports: A lack of ophthalmopathy progression within 18 months defined stable Graves' hyperthyroidism.

The receptor comes from a woman aged 18-29 years with Graves disease. The material sequenced was peripheral blood mononuclear cells (PBMCs), taken at new diagnosis, from a patient treated with antithyroid drugs. The V call is TRBV6-2 or TRBV6-3, the J call TRBJ2-3; no clear D gene. The CDR3 DNA reads TGTGCCAGCAGTTACTCGATGTTAAATACGCAGTATTTT. Its translation is CASSYSMLNTQYF.